This T cell receptor beta chain was observed in a study of beta chain features in type 1 diabetes. Study background: Across all samples, roughly 100,000,000 sorted cells were examined. General study results and limits: Reduced insertions and increased deletions marked VDJ junctions in type 1 diabetes patients.

About this clone itself: The antigen is not known.

CDR1 SGHRS and CDR2 YFSETQ come from the germline V gene. The J segment lost 4 bases and the V segment lost 4 bases, leaving 6 bases of the junction unmatched. CDR3 length: 14 amino acids. Reverse transcribing all isolated RNA meant expressed TCRB transcripts were sequenced. The table came from immunoSEQ multiplex PCR; TCRdb's copy has only in-frame clones and leaves some out. The table shows some 900,000 clones, with 15% to 20% occurring only once. One heparinised blood draw, averaging roughly 0.12 L, came from each donor. Sequencing was carried out using naive CD4+ T cells from blood. The source is a woman aged 18 to 35 in good health. J is TRBJ2-3 and V is TRBV5-1, with 7 bases fitting TRBD1. The CDR3 coding sequence is TGCGCCAGCAGCATAGGGGGCCTAGCAGATACGCAGTATTTT. The encoded protein is CASSIGGLADTQYF. The variable domain in full, with the rest retrieved from reference TRBV5-1 and TRBJ2-3, is KAGVTQTPRYLIKTRGQQVTLSCSPISGHRSVSWYQQTPGQGLQFLFEYFSETQRNKGNFPGRFSGRQFSNSRSEMNVSTLELGDSALYLCASSIGGLADTQYFGPGTRLTVL.